This T cell receptor (beta chain) was observed in a study of T cells in Graves' hyperthyroidism and ophthalmopathy. Comment on this clonotype: The target antigen is unknown.

The CDR3 sequence is 18 residues long. After removal of 3 bases from V and 0 bases from J, the junction contained 10 bases not matched to a gene. Germline V gives CDR1 SGHTA, CDR2 FQGNSA. Uncontrolled infection, other autoimmune disease, pregnancy or lactation excluded patients. The study based diagnoses on clinical symptoms, serum thyroxine and TRAb, thyroid ultrasound and orbital computed tomography. Notes on the study in general: In the analysis, a 13 V-J model separated ophthalmopathy from stable hyperthyroidism. Blood samples included most of the expanded thyroid clonotypes exceeding 0.001.

Regions amplified from RNA transcripts were the TCR beta CDR3 regions. An initial round of RT-PCR targeting the TCR CDR3 relied on the HTBI primer set. A single record per CDR3 protein comes from TCRdb applying MiXCR to the multiplex PCR reads. The sample contains 690,000 or so distinct CDR3 sequences, about 17% of which appear only once. The sequenced sample was blood. V usage is TRBV7-2 and J usage is TRBJ2-3; 9 bases are a match to TRBD1. This TCR was sampled from a woman aged 45-60 years with Graves' hyperthyroidism that later progressed to Graves' ophthalmopathy. CDR3 amino acids: CASSLMTGTGMSTDTQYF. The CDR3 DNA is TGTGCCAGCAGCTTGATGACGGGGACAGGGATGAGCACAGATACGCAGTATTTT. The variable domain in full, completed from reference TRBV7-2 and TRBJ2-3, reads GAGVSQSPSNKVTEKGKDVELRCDPISGHTALYWYRQSLGQGLEFLIYFQGNSAPDKSGLPSDRFSAERTGGSVSTLTIQRTQQEDSAVYLCASSLMTGTGMSTDTQYFGPGTRLTVL.